A selection of T cell receptor beta chains follows, all from one sample in a study of T cell responses to AZD1222 COVID-19 vaccine. Sequencing used immunoSEQ multiplex PCR; TCRdb keeps in-frame clones, though not all of them. The table lists some 130,000 clones, 75% to 90% of them singletons. The sample consisted of peripheral blood, taken on day 0 of AZD1222 vaccination. The receptors originated from an adult in good health. The CDR3 runs from the conserved cysteine through the conserved F or W. The order of the fields is clone size, J gene, V gene, D gene, CDR3 DNA, CDR3 protein. The D gene is left open where the match is weak. Size is stated for part of the rows, as once, few or many counts, or as a class when the clone is expanded.

clone_size: NA; j_call: TRBJ2-7; v_call: TRBV25-1; d_call: NA; cdr3_nt: TGTGCCAGCAGTTCACTTTACGAGCAGTACTTC; cdr3_aa: CASSSLYEQYF
clone_size: NA; j_call: TRBJ2-2; v_call: TRBV29-1; d_call: TRBD2; cdr3_nt: TGCAGCGTCCTAGCGGGGGCGAACACCGGGGAGCTGTTTTTT; cdr3_aa: CSVLAGANTGELFF
clone_size: NA; j_call: TRBJ2-1; v_call: TRBV5-1; d_call: NA; cdr3_nt: TGCGCCAGCAGCTTGGTACAGGGCGACTACAATGAGCAGTTCTTC; cdr3_aa: CASSLVQGDYNEQFF
clone_size: once; j_call: TRBJ1-1; v_call: TRBV2; d_call: NA; cdr3_nt: TGTGCCAGCAGTGGGACGCTTATGAACACTGAAGCTTTCTTT; cdr3_aa: CASSGTLMNTEAFF
clone_size: once; j_call: TRBJ1-2; v_call: TRBV28; d_call: TRBD1; cdr3_nt: TGTGCCAGCAGCTGGGACAGGCCTTCTAACTATGGCTACACCTTC; cdr3_aa: CASSWDRPSNYGYTF
clone_size: NA; j_call: TRBJ2-1; v_call: TRBV5-4; d_call: TRBD2; cdr3_nt: TGTGCCAGCAGGCTAGCGGGAGGTCTTTACAATGAGCAGTTCTTC; cdr3_aa: CASRLAGGLYNEQFF
clone_size: NA; j_call: TRBJ1-2; v_call: TRBV6-5; d_call: TRBD1; cdr3_nt: TGTGCCAGCAGTTACTCGTCGACAGGGCGCTATGGCTACACCTTC; cdr3_aa: CASSYSSTGRYGYTF
clone_size: NA; j_call: TRBJ2-7; v_call: TRBV6-6; d_call: NA; cdr3_nt: TGTGCCAGCAGTTACTCGATGAATGCTTACGAGCAGTACTTC; cdr3_aa: CASSYSMNAYEQYF
clone_size: NA; j_call: TRBJ2-7; v_call: TRBV5-1; d_call: TRBD1; cdr3_nt: TGCGCCAGCAGCTTGATACAGGGGGGTCGCTACGAGCAGTACTTC; cdr3_aa: CASSLIQGGRYEQYF
clone_size: few; j_call: TRBJ1-1; v_call: TRBV21-1; d_call: NA; cdr3_nt: TGTGCCAGCAGCAAAGCTGGGGGGCGACAGGGGAGCACTGAAGCTTTCTTT; cdr3_aa: CASSKAGGRQGSTEAFF
clone_size: NA; j_call: TRBJ1-2; v_call: TRBV19; d_call: TRBD1; cdr3_nt: TGTGCCAGTAGTATAGTTACCTCCGGGACAGGGGCGAGCTATGGCTACACCTTC; cdr3_aa: CASSIVTSGTGASYGYTF
clone_size: NA; j_call: TRBJ2-7; v_call: TRBV27; d_call: TRBD1; cdr3_nt: TGTGCCAGCAGTTCCCGGGACAGGGGTCCCTACGAGCAGTACTTC; cdr3_aa: CASSSRDRGPYEQYF
clone_size: NA; j_call: TRBJ1-1; v_call: TRBV9; d_call: NA; cdr3_nt: TGTGCCAGCAGCGTAGCTACAGGGATGAACACTGAAGCTTTCTTT; cdr3_aa: CASSVATGMNTEAFF
clone_size: NA; j_call: TRBJ2-2; v_call: TRBV18; d_call: NA; cdr3_nt: TGTGCCAGCTCATCGAGGGCCGGGGAGCTGTTTTTT; cdr3_aa: CASSSRAGELFF
clone_size: few; j_call: TRBJ1-1; v_call: TRBV2; d_call: NA; cdr3_nt: TGTGCCAGCAGCTTGGGGGTTGGAACTGAAGCTTTCTTT; cdr3_aa: CASSLGVGTEAFF
clone_size: NA; j_call: TRBJ1-1; v_call: TRBV3-1/TRBV3-2; d_call: NA; cdr3_nt: TGTGCCAGCAGCCAAGATAGGGGGGTGAACACTGAAGCTTTCTTT; cdr3_aa: CASSQDRGVNTEAFF
clone_size: NA; j_call: TRBJ1-2; v_call: TRBV5-4; d_call: NA; cdr3_nt: TGTGCCAGCAGCTTGGAAGGGGGTATGGGTGGCTACACCTTC; cdr3_aa: CASSLEGGMGGYTF
clone_size: NA; j_call: TRBJ2-7; v_call: TRBV28; d_call: TRBD2; cdr3_nt: TGTGCCAGCAGTTCCCCGCTAGCGGGAGGGCGATACGAGCAGTACTTC; cdr3_aa: CASSSPLAGGRYEQYF
clone_size: once; j_call: TRBJ2-7; v_call: TRBV12-5; d_call: NA; cdr3_nt: TGTGCTCGATCCTTGGGACTCCCTTCCTACGAGCAGTACTTC; cdr3_aa: CARSLGLPSYEQYF
clone_size: NA; j_call: TRBJ2-5; v_call: TRBV6-1; d_call: NA; cdr3_nt: TGTGCCAGCAGTGAAGCTTGGACCACTTCCCAGTACTTC; cdr3_aa: CASSEAWTTSQYF
clone_size: NA; j_call: TRBJ1-5; v_call: TRBV30; d_call: TRBD1; cdr3_nt: TGTGCCTGGTCCCGGGACAGGGAGAATCAGCCCCAGCATTTT; cdr3_aa: CAWSRDRENQPQHF
clone_size: NA; j_call: TRBJ2-1; v_call: TRBV4-1; d_call: TRBD2; cdr3_nt: TGCGCCAGCAGCCCACTAGCGGGAGTCAATGAGCAGTTCTTC; cdr3_aa: CASSPLAGVNEQFF
clone_size: NA; j_call: TRBJ1-2; v_call: TRBV15; d_call: NA; cdr3_nt: TGTGCCACCAGCAGAGATGGTCGGCAGCTCTATGGCTACACCTTC; cdr3_aa: CATSRDGRQLYGYTF
clone_size: NA; j_call: TRBJ2-1; v_call: TRBV24-1; d_call: NA; cdr3_nt: TGTGCCACCAGTGATGGGCCCCGCGAGCAGTTCTTC; cdr3_aa: CATSDGPREQFF
clone_size: NA; j_call: TRBJ2-3; v_call: TRBV28; d_call: NA; cdr3_nt: TGTGCCAGCAGTCCCCGCGACAGGCGACCTTCGTATTTT; cdr3_aa: CASSPRDRRPSYF
clone_size: NA; j_call: TRBJ1-5; v_call: TRBV30; d_call: NA; cdr3_nt: TGTGCCTGGAGTATGGGGAGGGGGAGCAATCAGCCCCAGCATTTT; cdr3_aa: CAWSMGRGSNQPQHF
clone_size: NA; j_call: TRBJ2-1; v_call: TRBV6-5; d_call: TRBD1; cdr3_nt: TGTGCCAGCACCAGGGGGCCCTACAATGAGCAGTTCTTC; cdr3_aa: CASTRGPYNEQFF
clone_size: NA; j_call: TRBJ2-3; v_call: TRBV18; d_call: TRBD1; cdr3_nt: TGTGCCAGCTCACCACTAACAGGGGTTGCCACAGATACGCAGTATTTT; cdr3_aa: CASSPLTGVATDTQYF
clone_size: NA; j_call: TRBJ2-2; v_call: TRBV7-8; d_call: TRBD2; cdr3_nt: TGTGCCAGCAGCTTATTCGGCGGGGGTAACACCGGGGAGCTGTTTTTT; cdr3_aa: CASSLFGGGNTGELFF
clone_size: NA; j_call: TRBJ2-2; v_call: TRBV6-5; d_call: TRBD1; cdr3_nt: TGTGCCAGCAGTCCCCTTAGACAGGGGGCCGGGGAGCTGTTTTTT; cdr3_aa: CASSPLRQGAGELFF
clone_size: NA; j_call: TRBJ2-1; v_call: TRBV7-9; d_call: NA; cdr3_nt: TGTGCCAGCAGCTTAGGCCCCCAGGGATACAATGAGCAGTTCTTC; cdr3_aa: CASSLGPQGYNEQFF
clone_size: NA; j_call: TRBJ2-1; v_call: TRBV11-3; d_call: TRBD2; cdr3_nt: TGTGCCAGCAGCCCCGGGTCGACTAGCGGGAGGCGCCATGAGCAGTTCTTC; cdr3_aa: CASSPGSTSGRRHEQFF
clone_size: NA; j_call: TRBJ1-2; v_call: TRBV5-1; d_call: NA; cdr3_nt: TGCGCCAGCAGCTTGACGGGGGGCAGTGGCTATGGCTACACCTTC; cdr3_aa: CASSLTGGSGYGYTF
clone_size: NA; j_call: TRBJ1-2; v_call: TRBV9; d_call: NA; cdr3_nt: TGTGCCAGCAGCGTAGTAAGTGAGGGGCTCCATCCTAACTATGGCTACACCTTC; cdr3_aa: CASSVVSEGLHPNYGYTF
clone_size: NA; j_call: TRBJ2-1; v_call: TRBV20-1; d_call: NA; cdr3_nt: TGCAGTGCTAGTCTAGCTTTAACCTACAATGAGCAGTTCTTC; cdr3_aa: CSASLALTYNEQFF
clone_size: NA; j_call: TRBJ1-6; v_call: TRBV30; d_call: NA; cdr3_nt: TGTGCCTGGAGGTTGCAACGCCCGGGGTCACCCCTCCACTTT; cdr3_aa: CAWRLQRPGSPLHF
clone_size: NA; j_call: TRBJ2-1; v_call: TRBV5-1; d_call: TRBD2; cdr3_nt: TGCGCCAGCAGCGGGAGCGGGGACTACAATGAGCAGTTCTTC; cdr3_aa: CASSGSGDYNEQFF